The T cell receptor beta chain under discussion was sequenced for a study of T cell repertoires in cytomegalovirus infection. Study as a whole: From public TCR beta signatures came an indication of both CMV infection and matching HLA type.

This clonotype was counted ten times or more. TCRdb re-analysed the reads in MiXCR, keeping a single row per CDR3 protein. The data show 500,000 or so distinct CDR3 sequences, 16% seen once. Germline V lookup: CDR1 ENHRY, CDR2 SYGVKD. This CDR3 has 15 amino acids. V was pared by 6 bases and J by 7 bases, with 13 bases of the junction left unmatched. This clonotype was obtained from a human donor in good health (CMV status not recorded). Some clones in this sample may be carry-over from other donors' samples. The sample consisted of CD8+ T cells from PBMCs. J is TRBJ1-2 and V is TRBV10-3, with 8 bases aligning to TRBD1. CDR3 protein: CAIRPGTGDASGYTF. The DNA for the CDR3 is TGTGCCATCAGGCCAGGGACAGGAGACGCGTCTGGCTACACCTTC.